In this sample, the clone carrying this TCR beta chain turned up many times. Its target is unknown. This entry is derived from a study of human T cells and chemical hapten exposure. Across the study: Donors were sensitized with 2% DPC on the upper inner arm. TCR yields per sample varied, mainly owing to small pooled library volume differences.

Study-level points and caveats: With DPC sensitization, TCRs exceeding 1 in 1000 frequency showed no change.

Indicated time point: pre-sensitization, week 0. Treatment meaning: therapeutic diphenylcyclopropenone sensitization with weekly scalp DPC. TCRdb recomputed calls from the RACE reads with MiXCR, one row per CDR3 protein. There are about 300,000 distinct CDR3 sequences in the sample; around 5% occur only once, and less than 9% lies in the top ten. This TCR came from a woman aged 18-35 years with alopecia areata. Some clones in this sample may be carry-over from other donors' samples. The sequencing here drew on whole blood, taken in connection with sensitization to the hapten diphenylcyclopropenone (DPC).

CDR3 sequence (DNA): TGTGCCAGCAGTTTACACGATTACTTAGAGGGGACTGAAGCTTTCTTT. This encodes CASSLHDYLEGTEAFF. This chain connects TRBV12-3 or TRBV12-4 to TRBJ1-1; weak D call: TRBD1 (5 bases). With 2 bases removed from V and 5 bases from J, the gap between germline ends came to 18 bases. This CDR3 has 16 amino acids.